This entry is about one T cell receptor (beta chain). Its recognized antigen is unknown. No clone much larger than this one lies a single base away; base qualities are absent. Healthy HIV-negative adults with no recently reported acute infections or vaccinations were included as donors. Every donor was a Caucasian adult living in Nashville, Tennessee, USA. Magnetic negative selection was used to enrich CD4+ T cells, after which naive cells were positively selected on CD45RA and the negative fraction became the memory subset. After blood collection by leukapheresis, PBMCs were isolated using Ficoll-Histopaque density gradient centrifugation and then cryopreserved in the vapor phase of liquid nitrogen. Analytical flow cytometry was used to check the purity and quantity of each magnetically sorted T cell population. Genomic DNA was isolated from every sorted fraction and measured by UV absorbance on a Nanodrop 2000c.

These data are taken from a study of shared clonotypes between healthy human individuals (dated by TCRdb to the early 2020s). A note on the overall study: A couple of women and a few men aged 18 to 49 years were included in the cohort. For each donor, CD4 naive and CD4 memory were each given three plates, CD8 naive was given two plates, and CD8 memory was given one plate. To estimate repertoire size and how much clonotype sharing occurs between individuals, the study deeply sequenced the blood TCR repertoires of five or six healthy adults. Libraries were prepared and TCR repertoires were sequenced by different laboratories using diverse techniques, in order to increase sequencing depth and limit assay-specific biases. Between about 0.94 and 8.9 billion PBMCs per donor were obtained by leukapheresis.

TCR CDR3 regions were amplified from genomic DNA by multiplex PCR using the deep immunoSEQ assay. Genomic DNA extracted from each cell subset was distributed evenly over all wells of several immunoSEQ 96-well plates, and each plate served as one replicate. For sorted subsets, approximately 200 ng of genomic DNA, equivalent to roughly 33,000 T cell genomes, went into each replicate PCR. The purified libraries were quantified using a Qubit 3.0 fluorometer, sized with a Bioanalyzer 2100, and then quantified again using the KAPA Library Quantification kit. Every immunoSEQ 96-well plate was sequenced on a dedicated single-read 150-cycle Illumina NextSeq 550 flow cell. Per the original workflow: Because only junctional sequences without quality scores were contained in the immunoSEQ output, filtering matching that applied to full-length reads could not be performed. Sequences were annotated with PyIR, a Python wrapper for IgBLAST v1.9, and V/J genes and CDR3 were assigned using IMGT germline references. Reads with weak V/J assignments (E-value above 1e-6), missing CDR3, stop codons, out-of-frame junctions, or ambiguous translated residues were removed. V3J clonotypes were defined as sequences sharing the same inferred V gene, J gene, and CDR3 amino acid sequence. Percentage overlap between repertoires was computed as shared unique clonotypes divided by the size of the smaller repertoire. Three approaches were used to assess repertoire richness: RTK rarefaction, the Chao1 estimator, and Recon v2.1 estimates of unobserved clonotypes. OLGA was used to compute generation probabilities for all TCRbeta clonotypes that the gDNA method yielded from several donors. Here the immuneACCESS table is served through TCRdb, limited to in-frame sequences with V and J called. Missing clones are a known gap in these copies; in checked studies unresolved V genes cover under half, and the rest lacks a known reason. V, J and clone size are taken as reported in that table, and D and trimming were inferred from the DNA itself. Across this sample there are approximately 2,300,000 clones, with roughly 92% seen only once. Approximately 0.39% of the sample goes to the ten largest clones.

Inclusive of the bounding cysteine and phenylalanine, the CDR3 is 17 residues long. Only the CDR3 region is kept as DNA, spanning 51 bases read in frame from base 1. The germline V gene specifies SGHVS as CDR1 and FNYEAQ as CDR2. V is reduced by 4 bases and J by 1 base, leaving a spacing of 14 bases between them. Paper-wide results and their limitations: Pairwise subsampling indicated that sequencing depth was expected to affect the degree of clonotype sharing among donors. Because the study included a small number of donors, the genetic and exposure-history diversity represented was limited. Sampling was restricted to blood, and TCR repertoires in tissues likely differ from the TCR repertoires found in blood. Naive subsets generally had larger estimated clonotype richness than memory subsets. Even with the large sequencing depth, rarefaction of the sorted-subset datasets indicated that sequencing was incomplete. Clonotypes shared by all four sorted-subset donors showed higher generation probabilities than non-shared clonotypes. Sharing across several donors was observed for around 5% of naive CD4, less than 4% of naive CD8, about 2.3% of memory CD4, and less than 0.45% of memory CD8 clonotypes.

The chain is assembled from TRBV7-6 and TRBJ2-6; TRBD1 is a weak D gene call, 6 bases matching. The sequence was obtained from a man between 18 and 35 years old in good health. Some clones in this sample may be carry-over from other donors' samples. Input material: naive CD4+ T cells from PBMCs. The cell subset or site label corresponds to: CD45RA+ positively selected. The DNA sequence is TGTGCCAGCAGCTCCCGGTATACAGGGTCTGGGGCCAACGTCCTGACTTTC. Translated, this is CASSSRYTGSGANVLTF.